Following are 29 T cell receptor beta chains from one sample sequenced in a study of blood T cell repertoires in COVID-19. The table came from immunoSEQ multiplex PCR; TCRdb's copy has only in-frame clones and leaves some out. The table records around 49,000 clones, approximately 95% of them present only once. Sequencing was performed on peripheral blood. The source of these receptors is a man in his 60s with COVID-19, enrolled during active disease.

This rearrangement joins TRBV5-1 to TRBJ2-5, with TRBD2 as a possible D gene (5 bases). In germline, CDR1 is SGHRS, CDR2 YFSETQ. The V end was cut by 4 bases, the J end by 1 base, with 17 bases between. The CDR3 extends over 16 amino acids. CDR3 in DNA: TGCGCCAGCAGCCTTGCCGGACTGGGCCTCCAAGAGACCCAGTACTTC. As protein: CASSLAGLGLQETQYF.

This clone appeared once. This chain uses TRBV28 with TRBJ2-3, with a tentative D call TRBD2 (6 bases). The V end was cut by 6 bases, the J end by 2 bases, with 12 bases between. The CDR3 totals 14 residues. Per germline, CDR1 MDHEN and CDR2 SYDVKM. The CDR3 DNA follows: TGTGCCAGCAGCCCGGGACTCCTCACAGATACGCAGTATTTT. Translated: CASSPGLLTDTQYF.

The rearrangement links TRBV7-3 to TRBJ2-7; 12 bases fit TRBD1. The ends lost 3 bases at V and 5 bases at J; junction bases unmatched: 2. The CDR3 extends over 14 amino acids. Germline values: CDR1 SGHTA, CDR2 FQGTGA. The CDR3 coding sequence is TGTGCCAGCAGCTTTGGGACAGGGGGCCACGAGCAGTACTTC. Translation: CASSFGTGGHEQYF. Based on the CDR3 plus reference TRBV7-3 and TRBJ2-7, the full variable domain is GAGVSQTPSNKVTEKGKYVELRCDPISGHTALYWYRQSLGQGPEFLIYFQGTGAADDSGLPNDRFFAVRPEGSVSTLKIQRTERGDSAVYLCASSFGTGGHEQYFGPGTRLTVT.

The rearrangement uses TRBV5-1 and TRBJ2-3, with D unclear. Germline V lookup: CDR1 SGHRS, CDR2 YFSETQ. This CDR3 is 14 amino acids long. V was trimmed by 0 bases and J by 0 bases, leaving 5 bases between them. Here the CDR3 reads CASSLGPSTDTQYF. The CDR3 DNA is TGCGCCAGCAGCTTGGGGCCCAGCACAGATACGCAGTATTTT. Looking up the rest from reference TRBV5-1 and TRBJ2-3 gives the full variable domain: KAGVTQTPRYLIKTRGQQVTLSCSPISGHRSVSWYQQTPGQGLQFLFEYFSETQRNKGNFPGRFSGRQFSNSRSEMNVSTLELGDSALYLCASSLGPSTDTQYFGPGTRLTVL.

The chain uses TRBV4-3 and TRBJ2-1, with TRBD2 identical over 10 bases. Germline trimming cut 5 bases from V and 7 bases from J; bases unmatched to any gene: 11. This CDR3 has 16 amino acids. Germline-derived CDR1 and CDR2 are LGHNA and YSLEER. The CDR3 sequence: CASSKSGTSARNEQFF. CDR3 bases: TGCGCCAGCAGCAAATCCGGGACTAGCGCGCGGAATGAGCAGTTCTTC.

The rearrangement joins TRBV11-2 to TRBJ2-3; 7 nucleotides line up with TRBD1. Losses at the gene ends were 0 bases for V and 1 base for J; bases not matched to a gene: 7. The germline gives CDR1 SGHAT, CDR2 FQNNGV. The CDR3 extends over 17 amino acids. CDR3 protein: CASSLDPQGKGTDTQYF. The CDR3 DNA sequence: TGTGCCAGCAGCTTAGACCCACAGGGGAAGGGCACAGATACGCAGTATTTT. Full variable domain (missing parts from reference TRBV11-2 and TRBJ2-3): EAGVAQSPRYKIIEKRQSVAFWCNPISGHATLYWYQQILGQGPKLLIQFQNNGVVDDSQLPKDRFSAERLKGVDSTLKIQPAKLEDSAVYLCASSLDPQGKGTDTQYFGPGTRLTVL.

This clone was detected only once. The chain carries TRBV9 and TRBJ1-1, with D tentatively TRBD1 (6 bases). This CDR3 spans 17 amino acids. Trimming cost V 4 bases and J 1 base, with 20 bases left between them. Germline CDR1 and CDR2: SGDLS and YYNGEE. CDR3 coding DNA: TGTGCCAGCAGCCCTCAGTCCCGGACAGCTTCGAACACTGAAGCTTTCTTT. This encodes CASSPQSRTASNTEAFF. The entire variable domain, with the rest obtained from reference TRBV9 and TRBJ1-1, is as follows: DSGVTQTPKHLITATGQRVTLRCSPRSGDLSVYWYQQSLDQGLQFLIQYYNGEERAKGNILERFSAQQFPDLHSELNLSSLELGDSALYFCASSPQSRTASNTEAFFGQGTRLTVV.

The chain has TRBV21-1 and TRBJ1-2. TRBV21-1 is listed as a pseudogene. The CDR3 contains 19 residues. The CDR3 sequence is CASRVISGGRGARDYGYTF. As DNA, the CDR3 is TGTGCCAGCAGAGTAATCTCCGGCGGTCGGGGAGCGAGAGACTATGGCTACACCTTC.

CDR3 sequence: CASSSDRFINYGYTF. CDR3 DNA: TGTGCCAGCAGCTCCGACAGGTTTATTAACTATGGCTACACCTTC. The V call is TRBV7-9, the J call TRBJ1-2; D may be TRBD1 (6 bases). Germline CDR1 and CDR2: SEHNR and FQNEAQ (reference sequence). The CDR3 loop spans 15 amino acids. Trimming shortened V by 4 bases and J by 1 base, and 13 bases separated the two germline ends.

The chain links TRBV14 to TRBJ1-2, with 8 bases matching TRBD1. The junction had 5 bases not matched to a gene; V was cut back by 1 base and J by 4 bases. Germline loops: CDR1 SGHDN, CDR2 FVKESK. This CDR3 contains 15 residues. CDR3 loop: CASSQAGTGGYGYTF. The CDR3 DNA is TGTGCCAGCAGCCAAGCGGGGACAGGTGGCTATGGCTACACCTTC. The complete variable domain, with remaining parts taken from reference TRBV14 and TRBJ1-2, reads EAGVTQFPSHSVIEKGQTVTLRCDPISGHDNLYWYRRVMGKEIKFLLHFVKESKQDESGMPNNRFLAERTGGTYSTLKVQPAELEDSGVYFCASSQAGTGGYGYTFGSGTRLTVV.

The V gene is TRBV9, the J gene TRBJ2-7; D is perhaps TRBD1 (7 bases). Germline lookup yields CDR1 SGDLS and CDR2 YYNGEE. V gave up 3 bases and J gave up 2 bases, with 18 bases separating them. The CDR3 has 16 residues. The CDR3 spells CASSEGAGTPTYEQYF. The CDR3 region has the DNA TGTGCCAGCAGCGAGGGGGCGGGGACACCTACCTACGAGCAGTACTTC.

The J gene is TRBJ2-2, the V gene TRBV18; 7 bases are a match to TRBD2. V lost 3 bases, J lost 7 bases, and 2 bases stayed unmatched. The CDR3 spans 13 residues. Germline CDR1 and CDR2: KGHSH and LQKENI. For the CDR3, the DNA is TGTGCCAGCTCACCCTCTAGCGGCGGGGAGCTGTTTTTT. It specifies CASSPSSGGELFF.

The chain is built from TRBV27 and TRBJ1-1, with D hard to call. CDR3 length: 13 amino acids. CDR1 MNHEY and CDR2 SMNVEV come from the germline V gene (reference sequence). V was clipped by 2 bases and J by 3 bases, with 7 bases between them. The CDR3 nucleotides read TGTGCCAGCAGTTTAACCGGGGACACTGAAGCTTTCTTT. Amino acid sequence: CASSLTGDTEAFF.

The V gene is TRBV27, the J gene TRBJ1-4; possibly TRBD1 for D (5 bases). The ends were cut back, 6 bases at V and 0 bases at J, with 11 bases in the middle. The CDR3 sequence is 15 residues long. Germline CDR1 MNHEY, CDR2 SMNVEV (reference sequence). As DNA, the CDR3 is TGTGCCAGCAGGGGAGGGGCTGCAACTAATGAAAAACTGTTTTTT. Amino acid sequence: CASRGGAATNEKLFF.

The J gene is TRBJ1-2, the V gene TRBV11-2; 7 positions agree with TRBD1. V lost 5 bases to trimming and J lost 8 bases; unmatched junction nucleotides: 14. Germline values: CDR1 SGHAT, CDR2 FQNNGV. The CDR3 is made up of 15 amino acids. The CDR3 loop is CASSPLTTGRDGYTF. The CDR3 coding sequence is TGTGCCAGCAGCCCCCTCACGACAGGGAGAGACGGCTACACCTTC. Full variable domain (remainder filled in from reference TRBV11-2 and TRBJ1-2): EAGVAQSPRYKIIEKRQSVAFWCNPISGHATLYWYQQILGQGPKLLIQFQNNGVVDDSQLPKDRFSAERLKGVDSTLKIQPAKLEDSAVYLCASSPLTTGRDGYTFGSGTRLTVV.

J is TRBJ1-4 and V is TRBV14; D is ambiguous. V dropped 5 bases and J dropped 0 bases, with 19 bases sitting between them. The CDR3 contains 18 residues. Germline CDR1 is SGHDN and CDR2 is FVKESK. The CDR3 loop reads CASSAFLGADATNEKLFF. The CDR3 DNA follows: TGTGCCAGCAGCGCGTTCCTCGGAGCCGATGCAACTAATGAAAAACTGTTTTTT.

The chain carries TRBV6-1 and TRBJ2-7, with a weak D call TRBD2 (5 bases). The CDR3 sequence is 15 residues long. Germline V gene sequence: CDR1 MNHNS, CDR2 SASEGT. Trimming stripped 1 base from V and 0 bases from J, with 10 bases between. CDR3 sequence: CASSEGGLTSYEQYF. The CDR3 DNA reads TGTGCCAGCAGTGAAGGTGGACTGACCTCCTACGAGCAGTACTTC.

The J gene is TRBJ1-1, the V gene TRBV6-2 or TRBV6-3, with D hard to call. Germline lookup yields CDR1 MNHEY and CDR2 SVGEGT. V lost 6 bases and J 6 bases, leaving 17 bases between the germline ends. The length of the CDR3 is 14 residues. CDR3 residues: CASSRPRGWSEAFF. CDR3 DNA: TGTGCCAGCAGCCGTCCACGGGGTTGGTCTGAAGCTTTCTTT.

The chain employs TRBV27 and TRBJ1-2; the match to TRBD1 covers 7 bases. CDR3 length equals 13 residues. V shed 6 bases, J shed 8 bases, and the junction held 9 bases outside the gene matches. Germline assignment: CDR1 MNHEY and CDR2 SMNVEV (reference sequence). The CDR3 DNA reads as TGTGCCAGCAGATCGACAGGGACGGGCGGCTACACCTTC. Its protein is CASRSTGTGGYTF.

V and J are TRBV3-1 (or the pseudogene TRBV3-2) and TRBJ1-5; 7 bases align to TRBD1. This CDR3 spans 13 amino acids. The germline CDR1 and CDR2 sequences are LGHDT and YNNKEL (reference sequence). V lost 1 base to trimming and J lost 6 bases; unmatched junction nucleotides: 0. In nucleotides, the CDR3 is TGTGCCAGCAGCCAAGGACAGGGTCAGCCCCAGCATTTT. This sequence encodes CASSQGQGQPQHF.

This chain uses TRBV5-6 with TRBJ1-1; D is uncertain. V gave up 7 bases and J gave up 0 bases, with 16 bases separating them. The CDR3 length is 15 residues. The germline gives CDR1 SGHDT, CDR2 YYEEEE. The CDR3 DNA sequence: TGTGCCAGCGCTCTCCGAGGGTCTTTGAACACTGAAGCTTTCTTT. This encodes CASALRGSLNTEAFF.

CDR3 sequence reads: CASSPEAIAGRTEAFF. Here the CDR3 DNA reads TGCGCCAGCAGCCCTGAAGCTATAGCAGGGCGGACTGAAGCTTTCTTT. This chain connects TRBV5-1 to TRBJ1-1; possible D gene TRBD1, 5 bases. The CDR3 covers 16 residues. Germline V CDR1 and CDR2: SGHRS, YFSETQ. Deletions cut 4 bases from V and 5 bases from J, with 21 bases between.

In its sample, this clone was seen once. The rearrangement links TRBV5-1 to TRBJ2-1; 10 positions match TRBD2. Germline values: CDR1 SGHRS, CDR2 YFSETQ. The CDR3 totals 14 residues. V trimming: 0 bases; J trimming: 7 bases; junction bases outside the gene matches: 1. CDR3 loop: CASSLASGSNEQFF. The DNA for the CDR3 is TGCGCCAGCAGCTTGGCTAGCGGGAGTAATGAGCAGTTCTTC.

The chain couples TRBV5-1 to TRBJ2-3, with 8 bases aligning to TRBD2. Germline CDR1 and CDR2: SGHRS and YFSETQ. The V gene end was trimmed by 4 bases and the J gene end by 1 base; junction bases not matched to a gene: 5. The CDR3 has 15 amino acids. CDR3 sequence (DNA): TGCGCCAGCAGCCAACTAGCGGCACGCACAGATACGCAGTATTTT. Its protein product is CASSQLAARTDTQYF.

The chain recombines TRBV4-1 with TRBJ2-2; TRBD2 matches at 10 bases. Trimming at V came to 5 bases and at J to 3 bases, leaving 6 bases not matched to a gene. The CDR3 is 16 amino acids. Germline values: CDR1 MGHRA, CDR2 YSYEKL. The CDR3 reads CASSSSGSADTGELFF. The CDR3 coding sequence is TGCGCCAGCAGCTCTAGCGGGAGCGCGGACACCGGGGAGCTGTTTTTT.

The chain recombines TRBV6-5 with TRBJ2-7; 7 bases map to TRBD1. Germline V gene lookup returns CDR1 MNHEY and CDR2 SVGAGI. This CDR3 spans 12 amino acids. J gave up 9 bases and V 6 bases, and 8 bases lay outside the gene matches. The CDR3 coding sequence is TGTGCCAGCAGAAACTACAGGGGCGGGCAGTACTTC. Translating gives CASRNYRGGQYF.

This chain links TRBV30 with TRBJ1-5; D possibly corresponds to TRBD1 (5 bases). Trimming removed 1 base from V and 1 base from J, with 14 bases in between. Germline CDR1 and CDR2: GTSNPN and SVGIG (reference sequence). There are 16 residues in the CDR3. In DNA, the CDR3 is TGTGCCTGGAGTGCCAAATCAGGGAAGAGCAATCAGCCCCAGCATTTT. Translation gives CAWSAKSGKSNQPQHF. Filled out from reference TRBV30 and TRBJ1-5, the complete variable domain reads SQTIHQWPATLVQPVGSPLSLECTVEGTSNPNLYWYRQAAGRGLQLLFYSVGIGQISSEVPQNLSASRPQDRQFILSSKKLLLSDSGFYLCAWSAKSGKSNQPQHFGDGTRLSIL.

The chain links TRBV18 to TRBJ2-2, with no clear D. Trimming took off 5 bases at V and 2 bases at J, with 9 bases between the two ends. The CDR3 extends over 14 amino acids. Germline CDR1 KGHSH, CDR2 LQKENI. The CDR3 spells CASSRQENTGELFF. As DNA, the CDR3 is TGTGCCAGCTCAAGGCAGGAAAACACCGGGGAGCTGTTTTTT.

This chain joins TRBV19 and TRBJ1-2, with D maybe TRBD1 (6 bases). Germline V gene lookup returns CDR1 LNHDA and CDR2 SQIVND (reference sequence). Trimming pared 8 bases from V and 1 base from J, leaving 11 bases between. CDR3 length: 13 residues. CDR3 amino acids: CASHPGVNYGYTF. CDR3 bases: TGTGCCAGTCACCCAGGGGTTAACTATGGCTACACCTTC. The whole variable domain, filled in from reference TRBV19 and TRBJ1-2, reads DGGITQSPKYLFRKEGQNVTLSCEQNLNHDAMYWYRQDPGQGLRLIYYSQIVNDFQKGDIAEGYSVSREKKESFPLTVTSAQKNPTAFYLCASHPGVNYGYTFGSGTRLTVV.